These 30 T cell receptor beta chains were all obtained from the same sample, sequenced in a study of blood T cells in healthy people across ages. A second about 7 to 11 cycle PCR used barcoded and J-beta primers. MiXCR, applied by TCRdb to the 5' RACE reads, yields one record per CDR3 protein. The table shows fewer than 700,000 distinct CDR3 sequences, with approximately 40% occurring only once. Input material: blood. The receptors stem from a man older than 75 in good health.

The chain links TRBV18 to TRBJ2-5, with D tentatively TRBD1 (6 bases). Trimming took 0 bases from V and 5 from J, leaving 16 bases between them. This CDR3 region has 16 residues. Germline assignment: CDR1 KGHSH and CDR2 LQKENI. CDR3 coding DNA: TGTGCCAGCTCACCACCGGCAGGGGTTTTCCAGGAGACCCAGTACTTC. Amino acids: CASSPPAGVFQETQYF.

Many counts were recorded for this clonotype. The V gene is TRBV20-1, the J gene TRBJ2-5, with TRBD2 as a possible D gene (6 bases). The CDR3 totals 12 residues. CDR1 is DFQATT and CDR2 is SNEGSKA in the germline V gene (reference sequence). In DNA form, the CDR3 reads TGCAGCGCCCGTCTAGCGCAAGAGACCCAGTACTTC. It translates to CSARLAQETQYF.

This clonotype was seen repeatedly, ten times or more. V gene TRBV7-2 combines with J gene TRBJ2-5; the D is unclear. This CDR3 spans 13 amino acids. V was cut by 3 bases and J by 5 bases, with 10 bases left in between. In germline, CDR1 is SGHTA, CDR2 FQGNSA. The chain's CDR3 is CASSLSIGETQYF. CDR3 coding DNA: TGTGCCAGCAGCTTGAGCATCGGGGAGACCCAGTACTTC.

The rearrangement joins TRBV3-1 to TRBJ2-7; the D gene is possibly TRBD1 (6 bases). The CDR3 is 14 amino acids. Germline loops: CDR1 LGHDT, CDR2 YNNKEL (reference sequence). Trimming stripped 2 bases from V and 12 bases from J, with 20 bases between. The CDR3 protein is CASSQRRQEETRYF. CDR3 sequence (DNA): TGTGCCAGCAGCCAAAGGCGACAGGAAGAGACCCGGTACTTC.

The sample holds a few counts of this clonotype. This rearrangement joins TRBV21-1 to TRBJ2-7; TRBD2, the D gene given by the table, was not confirmed from the DNA. TRBV21-1 is a pseudogene. The CDR3 spans 17 residues. The CDR3, as DNA: TGTGCCAGCAGCACCGCTATATCGGAGCAAAACTCCTACGAGCAGTACTTC. It specifies CASSTAISEQNSYEQYF.

V is TRBV7-2 and J is TRBJ1-2, with 8 bases fitting TRBD1. The CDR3 spans 14 residues. Germline CDR1 and CDR2: SGHTA and FQGNSA. Trimming took 4 bases from V and 3 from J; bases not matched to a gene: 4. CDR3 residues: CASSWGGQDYGYTF. CDR3 DNA sequence: TGTGCCAGCAGCTGGGGGGGACAGGACTATGGCTACACCTTC.

This clonotype has only a few counts. This rearrangement joins TRBV5-1 to TRBJ2-3; TRBD2 is a possible D gene (6 bases). Germline values: CDR1 SGHRS, CDR2 YFSETQ. The V end was cut by 4 bases, the J end by 0 bases, with 12 bases between. This CDR3 contains 15 residues. The CDR3 loop reads CASSTAGRSTDTQYF. The CDR3 coding sequence is TGCGCCAGCAGCACTGCGGGGAGAAGCACAGATACGCAGTATTTT.

The rearrangement links TRBV20-1 to TRBJ2-7; D uncertain. Trimming removed 0 bases at V and 4 bases at J, with 13 bases between. Germline CDR1 is DFQATT and CDR2 is SNEGSKA (reference sequence). CDR3 length equals 14 residues. The CDR3 sequence: CSARDRSHGYEQYF. CDR3 nucleotide sequence: TGCAGTGCTAGAGATCGGTCTCACGGGTACGAGCAGTACTTC.

In its sample, this clonotype was seen many times. The chain carries TRBV29-1 and TRBJ2-1, with a weak D call TRBD1 (6 bases). The V end lost 7 bases, the J end lost 4 bases, and 11 bases lay between the germline ends. Germline V lookup: CDR1 SQVTM, CDR2 ANQGSEA. This CDR3 is built from 12 residues. CDR3 sequence (DNA): TGCAGCGGCGGACAGAGTTACAATGAGCAGTTCTTC. Encoded protein: CSGGQSYNEQFF.

The chain links TRBV28 to TRBJ1-5; TRBD1 aligns across 7 bases. The V gene's germline CDR1 is MDHEN and CDR2 SYDVKM. After removal of 5 bases from V and 6 bases from J, the junction contained 13 bases not matched to a gene. This CDR3 is 16 amino acids long. CDR3 bases: TGTGCCAGCAGTACGATCGACAGGGACCGTATTCAGCCCCAGCATTTT. Translation: CASSTIDRDRIQPQHF. The entire variable domain, with the rest obtained from reference TRBV28 and TRBJ1-5, is as follows: DVKVTQSSRYLVKRTGEKVFLECVQDMDHENMFWYRQDPGLGLRLIYFSYDVKMKEKGDIPEGYSVSREKKERFSLILESASTNQTSMYLCASSTIDRDRIQPQHFGDGTRLSIL.

The V call is TRBV29-1, the J call TRBJ1-1; possible D gene TRBD1, 5 bases. Trimming stripped 4 bases from V and 4 bases from J, with 10 bases between. Germline V gene data show CDR1 as SQVTM and CDR2 as ANQGSEA. This CDR3 is built from 12 residues. Written as DNA, the CDR3 is TGCAGCGTTGGGAGAAGGGGCACTGAAGCTTTCTTT. Amino acids: CSVGRRGTEAFF.

The chain carries TRBV5-8 and TRBJ1-5, with D maybe TRBD1 (5 bases). The CDR3 length is 14 residues. Trimming left V 3 bases short and J 7 bases short, with 14 bases between. Germline V lookup: CDR1 SGHTS, CDR2 YDEGEE. The CDR3 bases are TGTGCCAGCAGCTGGGGAGAGCAGGGACAGCCCCAGCATTTT. It specifies CASSWGEQGQPQHF.

In this sample, this clonotype turned up a few times. V gene TRBV9 combines with J gene TRBJ2-3; D possibly uses TRBD1 or TRBD2 (5 bases each). The CDR3 runs 15 residues. CDR1 and CDR2 from the germline V gene are SGDLS and YYNGEE. V was trimmed by 0 bases and J by 5 bases, leaving 13 bases between them. The CDR3: CASSVVAGAGDTQYF. CDR3 coding DNA: TGTGCCAGCAGCGTAGTCGCCGGGGCCGGAGATACGCAGTATTTT.

This clonotype was seen a few times. The rearrangement uses TRBV7-2 and TRBJ2-1; 15 bases fit TRBD2. Trimming took 2 bases from V and 0 from J; bases not matched to a gene: 5. Germline CDR1 and CDR2: SGHTA and FQGNSA. This CDR3 contains 19 residues. In DNA, the CDR3 is TGTGCCAGCAGCTTAACCGGGACTAGCGGGGGGACCTCCTACAATGAGCAGTTCTTC. It codes for CASSLTGTSGGTSYNEQFF.

The gene calls are TRBV20-1 and TRBJ2-5; D unresolved. In germline, CDR1 is DFQATT, CDR2 SNEGSKA (reference sequence). Between the trimmed V and J ends, which lost 6 bases and 2 bases, there was a span of 13 bases. This CDR3 is 13 amino acids long. The CDR3 DNA reads as TGCAGTGCCCGGGCCCACCGTCAAGAGACCCAGTACTTC. The encoded protein is CSARAHRQETQYF.

This clonotype was observed a handful of times. The rearrangement uses TRBV7-8 and TRBJ2-5, with 8 bases that match TRBD1. Germline CDR1 is SGHVS and CDR2 is FQNEAQ. The CDR3 sequence is 16 residues long. Trimming at V came to 5 bases and at J to 1 base, leaving 9 bases not matched to a gene. The CDR3 coding sequence is TGTGCCAGCAGCCCCGAGTTCGACAGGGGCCAAGAGACCCAGTACTTC. The encoded protein is CASSPEFDRGQETQYF.

CDR3 amino acids: CASSFRFEFNSPLHF. In DNA, the CDR3 is TGTGCCAGCAGTTTCCGATTTGAGTTTAATTCACCCCTCCACTTT. This chain links TRBV27 with TRBJ1-6; D uncertain. The length of the CDR3 is 15 residues. The V gene's germline CDR1 is MNHEY and CDR2 SMNVEV (reference sequence). Trimming took 3 bases from V and 6 from J, leaving 12 bases between them.

In regard to this clonotype: Germline is not matched at one junction end, which may reflect a read error. The chain links TRBV12-3 or TRBV12-4 to TRBJ2-3, with D perhaps TRBD1 (5 bases). The CDR3 totals 17 residues. The CDR3 loop is CAGSDSRIIYSTDTQYF. The CDR3 DNA reads as TGTGCCGGCAGTGACAGCCGGATTATTTATAGCACAGATACGCAGTATTTT.

This clonotype has just a few counts. This chain uses TRBV3-1 with TRBJ2-7; either TRBD1 or TRBD2 may supply D (5 bases each). Deletions cut 4 bases from V and 0 bases from J, with 13 bases between. CDR3 length: 15 residues. Germline-derived CDR1 and CDR2 are LGHDT and YNNKEL (reference sequence). The CDR3 DNA reads TGTGCCAGCAGCCCCCGACCGGGACCCTCCTACGAGCAGTACTTC. Protein: CASSPRPGPSYEQYF.

This rearrangement joins TRBV7-2 to TRBJ2-1, with TRBD2 identical over 7 bases. Germline V gene data show CDR1 as SGHTA and CDR2 as FQGNSA. The CDR3 runs to 13 residues. Losses at the gene ends were 5 bases for V and 10 bases for J; bases not matched to a gene: 8. CDR3 bases: TGTGCCAGCAGCCTAGGACTAGGTGCCGAGCAGTTCTTC. It translates to CASSLGLGAEQFF.

This sequence joins TRBV20-1 and TRBJ2-3; 15 bases map to TRBD2. The CDR3 length is 17 residues. Per the germline V gene, CDR1 is DFQATT and CDR2 is SNEGSKA (reference sequence). V lost 6 bases to trimming and J lost 1 base; unmatched junction nucleotides: 8. In DNA form, the CDR3 reads TGCAGTGCCCACCCCGGGACTAGCGGGGGGCGCACAGATACGCAGTATTTT. Residues: CSAHPGTSGGRTDTQYF.

This clonotype was detected only once. The chain has TRBV5-1 and TRBJ1-5; D gene unclear. V was shortened by 5 bases and J by 5 bases, with 14 bases between the two germline ends. The CDR3 contains 14 residues. CDR1 is SGHRS, CDR2 YFSETQ, per germline. CDR3: CASSPDSQYQPQHF. The CDR3, as DNA: TGCGCCAGCAGTCCCGACTCCCAGTATCAGCCCCAGCATTTT.

The chain uses TRBV5-5 and TRBJ2-2; D unresolved. Looked up from germline, CDR1 is SGHKS and CDR2 is YYEKEE (reference sequence). The CDR3 totals 13 residues. Trimming cost V 7 bases and J 1 base, with 8 bases left between them. Written as DNA, the CDR3 is TGTGCCAGCCGCGCCGGGAACACCGGGGAGCTGTTTTTT. Translating it yields CASRAGNTGELFF.

The chain is built from TRBV20-1 and TRBJ1-2; the D is unclear. Trimming stripped 0 bases from V and 8 bases from J, with 10 bases between. The CDR3 has 12 amino acids. Germline V lookup: CDR1 DFQATT, CDR2 SNEGSKA (reference sequence). DNA of the CDR3: TGCAGTGCTAGAGAAGCGGTGACAGGCTACACCTTC. Its protein is CSAREAVTGYTF.

The rearrangement joins TRBV13 to TRBJ2-2, with a tentative D call TRBD1 (6 bases). The CDR3 loop spans 16 amino acids. Germline lookup yields CDR1 PRHDT and CDR2 FYEKMQ (reference sequence). Trimming left V 4 bases short and J 0 bases short, with 12 bases between. The CDR3 DNA sequence: TGTGCCAGCAGCTATGTGGGACACCCGAACACCGGGGAGCTGTTTTTT. Its protein is CASSYVGHPNTGELFF. Full variable domain (remainder filled in from reference TRBV13 and TRBJ2-2): AAGVIQSPRHLIKEKRETATLKCYPIPRHDTVYWYQQGPGQDPQFLISFYEKMQSDKGSIPDRFSAQQFSDYHSELNMSSLELGDSALYFCASSYVGHPNTGELFFGEGSRLTVL.

There are many counts of this clonotype. A much larger clone differs from this one at a single base, so this may be a read error. The chain links TRBV29-1 to TRBJ2-7; 8 bases map to TRBD1. J was trimmed by 7 bases and V by 7 bases; bases with no gene match: 6. CDR1 is SQVTM and CDR2 is ANQGSEA in the germline V gene. CDR3 length equals 11 residues. This CDR3 reads CSGGRDREQYF. In DNA, the CDR3 is TGCAGCGGTGGCCGGGACAGGGAGCAGTACTTC.

This clonotype was recorded a few times. The V and J genes are TRBV6-4 and TRBJ2-7; tentatively, D is TRBD1 or TRBD2 (6 bases each). CDR1 and CDR2 from the germline V gene are MRHNA and SNTAGT. CDR3 length: 20 amino acids. V shed 0 bases and J shed 1 base, with 25 bases lying between them. CDR3 in amino acids: CASSDSRGHPAGTASYEQYF. For the CDR3, the DNA is TGTGCCAGCAGTGACTCGAGGGGACACCCCGCGGGGACCGCATCCTACGAGCAGTACTTC.

This chain's CDR3 is CSAEGVGSYNEQFF. In DNA, the CDR3 is TGCAGCGCCGAGGGGGTAGGCTCCTACAATGAGCAGTTCTTC. V is TRBV29-1 and J is TRBJ2-1; tentative D call: TRBD1 (6 bases). The V gene's germline CDR1 is SQVTM and CDR2 ANQGSEA. CDR3 size: 14 residues. V lost 7 bases, J lost 0 bases, and 13 bases lay in between.

This clonotype came up a few times. This chain connects TRBV7-7 to TRBJ2-7; 8 bases map to TRBD2. J lost 6 bases, V lost 1 base, and 11 bases had no gene match. This CDR3 is built from 16 residues. The germline gives CDR1 SSHAT, CDR2 FNYEAQ (reference sequence). In nucleotides, the CDR3 is TGTGCCAGCAGCTTAGTTGGCGGGGGGCCCCTGGGCGAGCAGTACTTC. Translating gives CASSLVGGGPLGEQYF.

This sequence joins TRBV3-1 and TRBJ2-7; 10 nucleotides line up with TRBD1. The J call may be incorrect, as the DNA end agrees better with TRBJ2-5. This CDR3 is built from 15 residues. Germline V gives CDR1 LGHDT, CDR2 YNNKEL (reference sequence). CDR3 protein: CASSQAGTGEETQYF. The CDR3 DNA reads as TGTGCCAGCAGCCAGGCCGGGACAGGGGAAGAGACCCAGTACTTC.